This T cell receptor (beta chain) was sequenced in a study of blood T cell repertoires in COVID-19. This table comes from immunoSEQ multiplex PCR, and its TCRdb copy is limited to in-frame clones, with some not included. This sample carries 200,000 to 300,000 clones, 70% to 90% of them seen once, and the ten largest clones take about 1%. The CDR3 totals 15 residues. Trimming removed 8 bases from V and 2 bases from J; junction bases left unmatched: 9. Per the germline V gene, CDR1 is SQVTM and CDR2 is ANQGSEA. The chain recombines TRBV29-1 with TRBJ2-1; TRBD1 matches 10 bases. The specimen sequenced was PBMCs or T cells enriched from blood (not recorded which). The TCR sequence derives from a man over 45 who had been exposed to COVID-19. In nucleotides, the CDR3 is TGCAGCTTACGAGGGACAGGGGTTGCCTACAATGAGCAGTTCTTC. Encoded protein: CSLRGTGVAYNEQFF.